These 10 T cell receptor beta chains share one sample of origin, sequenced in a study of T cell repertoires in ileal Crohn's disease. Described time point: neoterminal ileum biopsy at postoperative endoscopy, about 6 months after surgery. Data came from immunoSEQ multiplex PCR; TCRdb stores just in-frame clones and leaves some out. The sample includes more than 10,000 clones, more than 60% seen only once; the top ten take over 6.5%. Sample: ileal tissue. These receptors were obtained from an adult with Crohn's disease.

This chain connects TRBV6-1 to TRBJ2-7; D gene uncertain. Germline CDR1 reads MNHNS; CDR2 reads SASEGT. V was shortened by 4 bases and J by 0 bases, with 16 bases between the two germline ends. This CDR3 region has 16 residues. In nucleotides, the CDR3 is TGTGCCAGCAGTGGAGCACTCGGAAAGAGCTCCTACGAGCAGTACTTC. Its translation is CASSGALGKSSYEQYF.

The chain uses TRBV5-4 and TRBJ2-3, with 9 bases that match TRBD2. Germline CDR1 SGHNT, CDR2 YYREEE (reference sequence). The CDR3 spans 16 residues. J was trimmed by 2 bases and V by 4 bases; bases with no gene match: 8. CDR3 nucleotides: TGTGCCAGCAGCCCGAGGTCTAGCGGGGACACAGATACGCAGTATTTT. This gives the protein CASSPRSSGDTDTQYF.

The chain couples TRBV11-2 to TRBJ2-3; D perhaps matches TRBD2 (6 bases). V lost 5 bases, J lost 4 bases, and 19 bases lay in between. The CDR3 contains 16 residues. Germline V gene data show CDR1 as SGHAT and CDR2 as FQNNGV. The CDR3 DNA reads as TGTGCCAGCAGCCGGGCTGCACTAGCAGGTTCAGATACGCAGTATTTT. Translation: CASSRAALAGSDTQYF.

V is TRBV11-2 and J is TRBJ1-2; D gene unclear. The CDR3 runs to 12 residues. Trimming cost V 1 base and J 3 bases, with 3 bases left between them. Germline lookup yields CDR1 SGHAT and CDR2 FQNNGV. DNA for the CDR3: TGTGCCAGCAGCTTAGCCGACTATGGCTACACCTTC. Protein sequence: CASSLADYGYTF.

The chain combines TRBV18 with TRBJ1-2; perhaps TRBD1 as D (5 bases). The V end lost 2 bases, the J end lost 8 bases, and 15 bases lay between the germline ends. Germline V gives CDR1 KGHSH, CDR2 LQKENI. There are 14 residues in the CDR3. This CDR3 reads CASSPNKGRAGYTF. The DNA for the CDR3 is TGTGCCAGCTCACCAAACAAGGGACGAGCGGGCTACACCTTC.

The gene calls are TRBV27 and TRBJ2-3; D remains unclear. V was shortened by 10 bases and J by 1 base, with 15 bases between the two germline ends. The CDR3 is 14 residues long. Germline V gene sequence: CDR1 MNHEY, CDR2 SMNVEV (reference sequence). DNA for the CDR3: TGTGCCACCACGACAAGGAGCGGCACAGATACGCAGTATTTT. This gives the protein CATTTRSGTDTQYF.

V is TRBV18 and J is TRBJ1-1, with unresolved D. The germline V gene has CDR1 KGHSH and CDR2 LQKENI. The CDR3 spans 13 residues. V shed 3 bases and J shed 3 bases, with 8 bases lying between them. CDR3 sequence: CASSPGMDTEAFF. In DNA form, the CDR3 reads TGTGCCAGCTCACCCGGAATGGACACTGAAGCTTTCTTT.

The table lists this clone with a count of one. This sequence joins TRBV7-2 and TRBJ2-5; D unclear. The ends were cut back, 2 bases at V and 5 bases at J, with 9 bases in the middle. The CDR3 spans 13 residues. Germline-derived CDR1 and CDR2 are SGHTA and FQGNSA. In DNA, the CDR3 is TGTGCCAGCAGCTTAAGGCTTGAGGAGACCCAGTACTTC. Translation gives CASSLRLEETQYF.

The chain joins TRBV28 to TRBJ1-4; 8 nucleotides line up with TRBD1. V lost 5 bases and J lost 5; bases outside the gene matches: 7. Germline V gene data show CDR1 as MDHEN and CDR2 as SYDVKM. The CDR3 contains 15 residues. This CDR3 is CASSGQGAGNEKLFF. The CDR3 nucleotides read TGTGCCAGCAGTGGCCAGGGGGCAGGCAATGAAAAACTGTTTTTT.

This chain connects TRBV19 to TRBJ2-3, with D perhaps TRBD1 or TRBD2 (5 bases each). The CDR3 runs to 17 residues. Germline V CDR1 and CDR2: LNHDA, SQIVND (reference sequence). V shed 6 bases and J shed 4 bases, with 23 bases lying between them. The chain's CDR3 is CASSYRFQGEKSDTQYF. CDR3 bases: TGTGCCAGTAGCTATCGATTCCAGGGAGAGAAGTCAGATACGCAGTATTTT. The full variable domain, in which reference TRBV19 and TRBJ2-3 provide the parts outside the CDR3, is DGGITQSPKYLFRKEGQNVTLSCEQNLNHDAMYWYRQDPGQGLRLIYYSQIVNDFQKGDIAEGYSVSREKKESFPLTVTSAQKNPTAFYLCASSYRFQGEKSDTQYFGPGTRLTVL.